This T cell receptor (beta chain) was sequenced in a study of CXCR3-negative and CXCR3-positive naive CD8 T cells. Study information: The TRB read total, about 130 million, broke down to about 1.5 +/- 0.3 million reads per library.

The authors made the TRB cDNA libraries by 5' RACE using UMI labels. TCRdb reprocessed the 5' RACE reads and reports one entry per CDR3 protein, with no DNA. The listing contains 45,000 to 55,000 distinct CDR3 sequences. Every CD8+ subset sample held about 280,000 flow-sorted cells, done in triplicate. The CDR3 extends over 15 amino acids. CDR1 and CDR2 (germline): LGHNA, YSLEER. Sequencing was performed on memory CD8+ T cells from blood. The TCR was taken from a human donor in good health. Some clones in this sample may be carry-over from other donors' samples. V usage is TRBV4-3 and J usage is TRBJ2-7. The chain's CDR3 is CASSQDLGGSYEQYF.